Below, 22 T cell receptor beta chains from the same sample are listed, as sequenced in a study of T cell responses to AZD1222 COVID-19 vaccine (dated by TCRdb to the early 2020s). Library generation was performed with the immunoSEQ multiplex PCR assay. Imported from immuneACCESS, the table was reduced by TCRdb to in-frame sequences with V and J called. These copies leave out some clones; in studies compared against another copy, an unresolved V gene accounts for under half, and the cause of the remainder is not known. The sample table contains some 130,000 clones; only one count was recorded for approximately 85% of them. Around 1.6% of the sample is held by the ten biggest clonotypes. The meaning of the sample's time point label: baseline before first vaccination. Material: peripheral blood, obtained on day 0 of AZD1222 vaccination. These receptors all come from an adult in good health.

The CDR3 region has the DNA TGTGCCACTCGGGGCCCCCCGTGGACAGCCGGGACTAACTATGGCTACACCTTC. This gives the protein CATRGPPWTAGTNYGYTF. The chain carries TRBV24-1 and TRBJ1-2; D perhaps matches TRBD1 (6 bases). CDR1 is KGHDR, CDR2 SFDVKD, per germline. V was pared by 10 bases and J by 0 bases, with 26 bases between. This CDR3 is 18 amino acids long.

The rearrangement uses TRBV4-3 and TRBJ2-7; 8 nucleotides line up with TRBD1. The CDR3 runs 15 residues. CDR1 is LGHNA, CDR2 YSLEER, per germline. V was clipped by 0 bases and J by 2 bases; unmatched bases: 3. CDR3 in amino acids: CASSQDRTGPYEQYF. CDR3 nucleotides: TGCGCCAGCAGCCAAGACAGGACAGGGCCCTACGAGCAGTACTTC.

This clone was observed a handful of times. The chain links TRBV6-2 or TRBV6-3 to TRBJ1-5; D call uncertain. CDR3 length: 14 residues. The V end was cut by 5 bases, the J end by 6 bases, with 14 bases between. CDR1 is MNHEY, CDR2 SVGEGT, per germline. The DNA for the CDR3 is TGTGCCAGCAGTCCCCAGTGGGGAGGTCAGCCCCAGCATTTT. Translation: CASSPQWGGQPQHF.

This clone was picked up a small number of times. V usage is TRBV7-8 and J usage is TRBJ1-3; no definite D call. This CDR3 spans 13 amino acids. Trimming removed 5 bases at V and 4 bases at J, with 9 bases between. Germline V gene sequence: CDR1 SGHVS, CDR2 FQNEAQ. DNA for the CDR3: TGTGCCAGCAGCCCCACCAGAGGAAACACCATATATTTT. Its translation is CASSPTRGNTIYF.

This clone occurred once. The chain joins TRBV18 to TRBJ2-3; possibly TRBD1 or TRBD2 for D (5 bases each). CDR1 KGHSH and CDR2 LQKENI come from the germline V gene. Trimming removed 0 bases from V and 4 bases from J, with 11 bases in between. The CDR3 has 15 amino acids. The CDR3 sequence: CASSPPAPGPDTQYF. For the CDR3, the DNA is TGTGCCAGCTCACCACCGGCACCGGGACCAGATACGCAGTATTTT.

The genes are TRBV13 and TRBJ2-3, with D uncertain. Germline assignment: CDR1 PRHDT and CDR2 FYEKMQ (reference sequence). Deletions cut 0 bases from V and 0 bases from J, with 4 bases between. This CDR3 comprises 14 residues. For the CDR3, the DNA is TGTGCCAGCAGCTTAGGGGGGAGCACAGATACGCAGTATTTT. This gives the protein CASSLGGSTDTQYF.

The chain joins TRBV4-2 to TRBJ1-1; D remains ambiguous. V shed 4 bases and J shed 1 base, with 13 bases lying between them. The CDR3 is 15 residues long. Germline CDR1 reads LGHNA; CDR2 reads YNFKEQ. The DNA for the CDR3 is TGTGCCAGCAGCCGGGCCTCAGGACGGAACACTGAAGCTTTCTTT. It specifies CASSRASGRNTEAFF.

In DNA, the CDR3 is TGTGCCTGGAGCCCCGAACAGCTCCCTGGAAACACCATATATTTT. Its translation is CAWSPEQLPGNTIYF. The V gene is TRBV30, the J gene TRBJ1-3; D unresolved. Germline V gene data show CDR1 as GTSNPN and CDR2 as SVGIG (reference sequence). Trimming stripped 3 bases from V and 2 bases from J, with 14 bases between. There are 15 residues in the CDR3.

The chain couples TRBV7-2 to TRBJ1-6, with no clear D. Between the trimmed V and J ends, which lost 1 base and 3 bases, there was a span of 4 bases. There are 14 residues in the CDR3. The germline V gene has CDR1 SGHTA and CDR2 FQGNSA. The CDR3 here is CASSLDFYNSPLHF. The CDR3 DNA reads as TGTGCCAGCAGCTTAGATTTCTATAATTCACCCCTCCACTTT.

The J gene is TRBJ1-5, the V gene TRBV4-1; perhaps TRBD1 as D (6 bases). V lost 1 base, J lost 4 bases, and 14 bases lay in between. The CDR3 runs 16 residues. CDR1 is MGHRA, CDR2 YSYEKL, per germline. For the CDR3, the DNA is TGCGCCAGCAGCCAAGGTCGGGGGGCGCAGAATCAGCCCCAGCATTTT. Amino acid sequence: CASSQGRGAQNQPQHF.

The chain couples TRBV24-1 to TRBJ1-3, with 10 nucleotides matching TRBD1. In germline, CDR1 is KGHDR, CDR2 SFDVKD. The CDR3 is 14 amino acids. The ends lost 10 bases at V and 2 bases at J; junction bases unmatched: 4. The CDR3: CATAGTGAGNTIYF. The CDR3 DNA reads as TGTGCCACAGCCGGGACAGGGGCTGGAAACACCATATATTTT.

This clone was counted once. The chain employs TRBV11-3 and TRBJ2-3; D remains unclear. The CDR3 is 12 residues long. Trimming removed 2 bases at V and 6 bases at J, with 6 bases between. Germline V gene lookup returns CDR1 SGHNT and CDR2 YENEEA. The CDR3 protein is CASSLRRDTQYF. In DNA form, the CDR3 reads TGTGCCAGCAGCTTAAGAAGGGATACGCAGTATTTT. The full variable domain, rest sourced from reference TRBV11-3 and TRBJ2-3, is EAGVVQSPRYKIIEKKQPVAFWCNPISGHNTLYWYLQNLGQGPELLIRYENEEAVDDSQLPKDRFSAERLKGVDSTLKIQPAELGDSAVYLCASSLRRDTQYFGPGTRLTVL.

DNA of the CDR3: TGCAGCGTGTCCCCTTTGAACACTGAAGCTTTCTTT. Translated, it gives CSVSPLNTEAFF. V gene TRBV29-1 combines with J gene TRBJ1-1; D gene uncertain. V lost 6 bases and J lost 0, with 8 bases in between. Germline assignment: CDR1 SQVTM and CDR2 ANQGSEA. The CDR3 consists of 12 residues.

This clone appeared a single time. The chain carries TRBV6-5 and TRBJ1-2, with 7 bases identical to TRBD1. The CDR3 contains 14 residues. The germline CDR1 and CDR2 sequences are MNHEY and SVGAGI. The trim removed 6 bases at V and 3 bases at J, leaving 7 bases unmatched. CDR3 sequence (DNA): TGTGCCAGCAGGCGACAGGGTCTGGACTATGGCTACACCTTC. Protein sequence: CASRRQGLDYGYTF.

The V gene is TRBV3-1 (or the pseudogene TRBV3-2), the J gene TRBJ1-2, with 8 bases matching TRBD1. Trimming took 4 bases from V and 4 from J; bases not matched to a gene: 8. The CDR3 has 15 amino acids. Germline loops: CDR1 LGHDT, CDR2 YNNKEL (reference sequence). This chain's CDR3 is CASSPGDRLSYGYTF. The CDR3 nucleotides read TGTGCCAGCAGCCCGGGGGACAGGCTAAGCTATGGCTACACCTTC.

This chain joins TRBV11-3 and TRBJ1-1, with D perhaps TRBD1 (6 bases). CDR3 size: 13 residues. The germline CDR1 and CDR2 sequences are SGHNT and YENEEA. The V gene lost 2 bases and the J gene lost 10 bases, with 14 bases spanning the gap. The CDR3 region is CASSLQGNRGAFF. The CDR3 DNA sequence: TGTGCCAGCAGCTTACAGGGGAATCGCGGAGCTTTCTTT.

The genes are TRBV7-9 and TRBJ1-2; D uncertain. The V and J ends lost 5 bases and 6 bases respectively, with 13 bases between them. This CDR3 is 13 amino acids long. The germline V gene encodes CDR1 SEHNR and CDR2 FQNEAQ (reference sequence). The chain's CDR3 is CASSGPGFDGYTF. Written as DNA, the CDR3 is TGTGCCAGCAGCGGGCCTGGGTTTGATGGCTACACCTTC.

V gene TRBV5-5 combines with J gene TRBJ2-7; 11 bases are shared with TRBD1. Germline CDR1 and CDR2: SGHKS and YYEKEE (reference sequence). The CDR3 sequence is 15 residues long. The ends lost 5 bases at V and 4 bases at J; junction bases unmatched: 8. The CDR3 DNA is TGTGCCAGCAGACATGGACAGGGGGCCTGGTACGAGCAGTACTTC. It encodes CASRHGQGAWYEQYF.

The chain combines TRBV5-6 with TRBJ1-1; TRBD1 might be the D (6 bases). Germline CDR1 is SGHDT and CDR2 is YYEEEE. Trimming cost V 1 base and J 0 bases, with 13 bases left between them. The CDR3 is 16 residues long. The CDR3 nucleotides are TGTGCCAGCAGCTTGTCCTTAACAGGGTTGAACACTGAAGCTTTCTTT. As protein: CASSLSLTGLNTEAFF.

V usage is TRBV28 and J usage is TRBJ2-1; TRBD2 matches 10 bases. This CDR3 comprises 21 residues. Trimming cost V 2 bases and J 1 base; bases outside gene matches: 17. Germline V gene data show CDR1 as MDHEN and CDR2 as SYDVKM. In nucleotides, the CDR3 is TGTGCCAGCAGTTTAGAAGTAGCGGGAGGCCGTGTGGGAGAGTCCTACAATGAGCAGTTCTTC. Its translation is CASSLEVAGGRVGESYNEQFF.

The chain has TRBV11-2 and TRBJ1-1; D call uncertain. The CDR3 runs to 14 residues. Germline values: CDR1 SGHAT, CDR2 FQNNGV. The V and J ends lost 3 bases and 8 bases respectively, with 16 bases between them. The CDR3 loop reads CASSFPGRLNEAFF. The CDR3 DNA reads TGTGCCAGCAGCTTCCCCGGGAGACTCAACGAAGCTTTCTTT.

V gene TRBV10-3 combines with J gene TRBJ2-3; TRBD2 aligns across 11 bases. This CDR3 contains 16 residues. The germline gives CDR1 ENHRY, CDR2 SYGVKD. The J segment lost 4 bases and the V segment lost 5 bases, leaving 8 bases of the junction unmatched. The CDR3: CAISPGLAAVPDTQYF. The CDR3 nucleotides read TGTGCCATCAGTCCGGGACTAGCGGCTGTGCCAGATACGCAGTATTTT.